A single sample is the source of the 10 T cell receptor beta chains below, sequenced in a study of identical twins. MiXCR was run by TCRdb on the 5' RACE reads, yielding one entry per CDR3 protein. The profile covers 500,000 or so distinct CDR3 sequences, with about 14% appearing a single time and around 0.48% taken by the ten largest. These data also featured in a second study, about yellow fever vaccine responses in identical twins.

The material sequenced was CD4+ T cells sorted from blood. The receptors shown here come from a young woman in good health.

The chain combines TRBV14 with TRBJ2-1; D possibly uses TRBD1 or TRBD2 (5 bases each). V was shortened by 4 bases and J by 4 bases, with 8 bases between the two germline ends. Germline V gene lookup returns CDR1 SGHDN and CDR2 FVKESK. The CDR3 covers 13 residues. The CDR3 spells CASSPGRYNEQFF. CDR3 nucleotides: TGTGCCAGCAGCCCGGGACGTTACAATGAGCAGTTCTTC.

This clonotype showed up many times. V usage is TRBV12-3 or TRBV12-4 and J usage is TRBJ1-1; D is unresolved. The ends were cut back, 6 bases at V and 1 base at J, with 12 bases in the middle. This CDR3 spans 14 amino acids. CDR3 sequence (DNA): TGTGCCAGCAGGCTAAGGCCAGGGAACACTGAAGCTTTCTTT. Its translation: CASRLRPGNTEAFF.

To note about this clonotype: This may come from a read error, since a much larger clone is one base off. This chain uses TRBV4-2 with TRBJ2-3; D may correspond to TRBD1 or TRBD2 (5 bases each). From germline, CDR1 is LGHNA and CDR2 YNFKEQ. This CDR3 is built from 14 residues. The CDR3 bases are TGTGCCAGCAGCGGGACGGCTAGCACAAATACGCAGTATTTT. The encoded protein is CASSGTASTNTQYF.

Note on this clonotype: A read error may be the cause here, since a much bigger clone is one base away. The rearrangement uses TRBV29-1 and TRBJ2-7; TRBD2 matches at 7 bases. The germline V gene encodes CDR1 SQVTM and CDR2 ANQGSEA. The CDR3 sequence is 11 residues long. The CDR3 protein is CTWTRKIEQYF. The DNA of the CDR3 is TGCACCTGGACTAGGAAAATCGAGCAGTACTTC.

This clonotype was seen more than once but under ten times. The CDR3 DNA is TGCGCCAGCAGCTCAGGACTGGCCACCTACGAGCAGTACTTC. This sequence encodes CASSSGLATYEQYF. This rearrangement joins TRBV5-1 to TRBJ2-7, with D perhaps TRBD2 (5 bases). V lost 3 bases and J 2 bases, leaving 12 bases between the germline ends. The CDR3 runs to 14 residues. Germline CDR1 SGHRS, CDR2 YFSETQ.

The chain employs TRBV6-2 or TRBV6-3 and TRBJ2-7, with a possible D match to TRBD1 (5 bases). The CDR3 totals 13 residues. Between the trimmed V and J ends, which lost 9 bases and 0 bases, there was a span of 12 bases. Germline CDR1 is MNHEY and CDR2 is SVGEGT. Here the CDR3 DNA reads TGTGCCAGTGCCGCGACAGTCTCCTACGAGCAGTACTTC. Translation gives CASAATVSYEQYF.

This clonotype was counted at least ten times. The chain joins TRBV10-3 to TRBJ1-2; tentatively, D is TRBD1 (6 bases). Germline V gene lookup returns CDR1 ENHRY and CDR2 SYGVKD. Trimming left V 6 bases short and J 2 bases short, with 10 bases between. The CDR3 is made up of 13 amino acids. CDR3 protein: CAIRQGQNYGYTF. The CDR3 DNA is TGTGCCATCAGACAGGGTCAAAACTATGGCTACACCTTC.

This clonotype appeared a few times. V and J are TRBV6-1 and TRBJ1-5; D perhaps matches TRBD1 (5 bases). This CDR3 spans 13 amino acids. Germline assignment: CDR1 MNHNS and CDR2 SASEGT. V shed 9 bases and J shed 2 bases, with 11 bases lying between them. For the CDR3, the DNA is TGTGCCAGTCGGGACGGCGGCAATCAGCCCCAGCATTTT. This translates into CASRDGGNQPQHF.

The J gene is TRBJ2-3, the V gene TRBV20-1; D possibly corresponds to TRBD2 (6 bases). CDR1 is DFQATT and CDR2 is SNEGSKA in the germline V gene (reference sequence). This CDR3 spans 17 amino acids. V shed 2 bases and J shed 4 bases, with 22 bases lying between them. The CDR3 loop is CSARRSPGDSAPDTQYF. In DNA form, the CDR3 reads TGCAGTGCTAGACGATCCCCGGGGGACTCTGCGCCAGATACGCAGTATTTT.

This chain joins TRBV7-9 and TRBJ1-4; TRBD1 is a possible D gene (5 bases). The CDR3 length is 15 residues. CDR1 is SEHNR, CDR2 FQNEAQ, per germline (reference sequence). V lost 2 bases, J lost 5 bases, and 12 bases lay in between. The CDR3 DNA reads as TGTGCCAGCAGCTTACGGGGGAGCCAGAATGAAAAACTGTTTTTT. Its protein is CASSLRGSQNEKLFF.